Below, 20 T cell receptor beta chains from the same sample are listed, as sequenced in a study of CD8 T cells in ankylosing spondylitis. These receptors have no identified antigens. TCRdb redid the calling of the 5' RACE reads with MiXCR, one entry per CDR3 protein. The table has under 450,000 distinct CDR3 sequences, roughly 18% seen once. The study's findings and limits: Roughly 8 highly homologous variants formed a TCR beta motif that appeared characteristic of ankylosing spondylitis blood.

Sequencing was done on a sample of blood, either unsorted or a sorted T cell fraction (not recorded which). These receptors were collected from a male donor with ankylosing spondylitis.

The chain links TRBV5-1 to TRBJ1-2, with a weak D call TRBD1 (5 bases). CDR3 length equals 14 residues. V was pared by 0 bases and J by 2 bases, with 8 bases between. The germline V gene has CDR1 SGHRS and CDR2 YFSETQ. The CDR3 bases are TGCGCCAGCAGCTTGGAGGGACCAAACTATGGCTACACCTTC. This sequence encodes CASSLEGPNYGYTF.

V and J are TRBV6-5 and TRBJ2-1; D unresolved. Germline CDR1 MNHEY, CDR2 SVGAGI. V was shortened by 0 bases and J by 8 bases, with 8 bases between the two germline ends. The CDR3 is 13 residues long. This CDR3 is CASSYSREDEQFF. The CDR3 DNA follows: TGTGCCAGCAGTTACTCGAGAGAAGATGAGCAGTTCTTC.

This clonotype was counted only a few times. This rearrangement joins TRBV7-2 to TRBJ1-3; D is unclear. The CDR3 runs to 14 residues. Germline values: CDR1 SGHTA, CDR2 FQGNSA. Trimming stripped 5 bases from V and 4 bases from J, with 12 bases between. CDR3 bases: TGTGCCAGCAGCGCCATAACGGGCGGAAACACCATATATTTT. Protein product: CASSAITGGNTIYF. Together with reference TRBV7-2 and TRBJ1-3, the CDR3 gives the full variable domain: GAGVSQSPSNKVTEKGKDVELRCDPISGHTALYWYRQSLGQGLEFLIYFQGNSAPDKSGLPSDRFSAERTGGSVSTLTIQRTQQEDSAVYLCASSAITGGNTIYFGEGSWLTVV.

This clonotype was detected only a few times. Here the CDR3 reads CASSDSAVSYNSPLHF. CDR3 in DNA: TGTGCCAGCAGTGATTCCGCAGTCTCCTATAATTCACCCCTCCACTTT. The rearrangement uses TRBV6-1 and TRBJ1-6; D not certain. Germline V lookup: CDR1 MNHNS, CDR2 SASEGT. CDR3 length: 16 residues. V was cut by 3 bases and J by 0 bases, with 9 bases left in between.

The sample holds a few counts of this clonotype. The gene calls are TRBV20-1 and TRBJ1-1; no reliable D call. Germline V lookup: CDR1 DFQATT, CDR2 SNEGSKA (reference sequence). V lost 6 bases and J lost 0, with 11 bases in between. The CDR3 is made up of 13 amino acids. The CDR3 loop is CSATQALNTEAFF. The CDR3 nucleotides are TGCAGTGCGACCCAGGCTTTGAACACTGAAGCTTTCTTT.

This clonotype was picked up one time. V and J are TRBV6-2 or TRBV6-3 and TRBJ2-3, with 9 nucleotides matching TRBD1. CDR1 is MNHEY, CDR2 SVGEGT, per germline. J lost 0 bases, V lost 6 bases, and 7 bases had no gene match. This CDR3 comprises 16 residues. The CDR3 sequence: CASSNRGPSSTDTQYF. The CDR3 region has the DNA TGTGCCAGCAGCAACAGGGGGCCTTCTAGCACAGATACGCAGTATTTT.

In the case of this clonotype: One junction end disagrees with the germline gene, perhaps due to a read error. V is TRBV11-2 and J is TRBJ2-4, with D perhaps being TRBD1 or TRBD2 (5 bases each). CDR3 size: 16 residues. Germline V gives CDR1 SGHAT, CDR2 FQNNGV. CDR3 coding DNA: TGTGCCAGTTCCCCGGGGCGGGTGGTAGCCAATAACATTCAGTACTTC. This sequence encodes CASSPGRVVANNIQYF.

This rearrangement joins TRBV7-8 to TRBJ1-1; TRBD1 matches 8 bases. The ends lost 5 bases at V and 4 bases at J; junction bases unmatched: 9. The CDR3 loop spans 15 amino acids. Germline lookup yields CDR1 SGHVS and CDR2 FQNEAQ. CDR3 nucleotides: TGTGCCAGCAGCACCAGACAGGGGAGTGTCACTGAAGCTTTCTTT. This translates into CASSTRQGSVTEAFF.

This clonotype was detected many times. The chain uses TRBV28 and TRBJ2-4; tentatively, D is TRBD1 (5 bases). The CDR3 spans 14 residues. Germline V CDR1 and CDR2: MDHEN, SYDVKM. Trimming stripped 6 bases from V and 4 bases from J, with 13 bases between. CDR3 DNA sequence: TGTGCCAGCAGCTCTTCGGACAAGAAAAACATTCAGTACTTC. The encoded protein is CASSSSDKKNIQYF.

This clonotype was counted a few times. The V and J genes are TRBV29-1 and TRBJ2-2; D call uncertain. With 4 bases removed from V and 3 bases from J, the gap between germline ends came to 9 bases. The CDR3 runs 13 residues. Looked up from germline, CDR1 is SQVTM and CDR2 is ANQGSEA. The CDR3 DNA reads TGCAGCGTTGTAGTACAGTACACCGGGGAGCTGTTTTTT. This codes for CSVVVQYTGELFF.

This clonotype appeared a few times. The V and J genes are TRBV20-1 and TRBJ2-5; 8 bases align to TRBD2. The length of the CDR3 is 14 residues. CDR1 and CDR2 from the germline V gene are DFQATT and SNEGSKA (reference sequence). J was trimmed by 2 bases and V by 5 bases; bases with no gene match: 7. The CDR3 coding sequence is TGCAGTGCTCTAGCGGGTAGAACTCAAGAGACCCAGTACTTC. This encodes CSALAGRTQETQYF.

This clonotype has just a few counts. The chain combines TRBV6-6 with TRBJ1-3; the D is unclear. The CDR3 is made up of 13 amino acids. The V gene's germline CDR1 is MNHNY and CDR2 SVGAGI (reference sequence). V shed 7 bases and J shed 2 bases, with 9 bases lying between them. In DNA, the CDR3 is TGTGCCAGCATCCGGGAGGCTGGAAACACCATATATTTT. Amino acid sequence: CASIREAGNTIYF.

The chain couples TRBV29-1 to TRBJ1-1; no definite D call. The CDR3 is 13 amino acids. Germline CDR1 is SQVTM and CDR2 is ANQGSEA. Trimming took off 4 bases at V and 3 bases at J, with 12 bases between the two ends. As DNA, the CDR3 is TGCAGCGTTGTGCGGGCGAGCGACACTGAAGCTTTCTTT. Translating gives CSVVRASDTEAFF.

Only a few counts were recorded for this clonotype. The chain uses TRBV24-1 and TRBJ2-3; 11 bases align to TRBD2. J lost 3 bases, V lost 1 base, and 5 bases had no gene match. The CDR3 covers 17 residues. Looked up from germline, CDR1 is KGHDR and CDR2 is SFDVKD. CDR3 DNA: TGTGCCACCAGTGATTTATACGTAGCGGGAGGGACAGATACGCAGTATTTT. It codes for CATSDLYVAGGTDTQYF.

In this sample, this clonotype turned up a few times. The chain carries TRBV5-1 and TRBJ1-3; D gene uncertain. The CDR3 spans 17 residues. Germline V gene data show CDR1 as SGHRS and CDR2 as YFSETQ. Trimming removed 0 bases from V and 0 bases from J, with 13 bases in between. CDR3: CASSLGAWSSSGNTIYF. DNA of the CDR3: TGCGCCAGCAGCTTGGGGGCATGGAGCTCCTCTGGAAACACCATATATTTT.

This clonotype was observed at least ten times. V gene TRBV20-1 combines with J gene TRBJ2-2; tentative D call: TRBD1 (6 bases). Germline V lookup: CDR1 DFQATT, CDR2 SNEGSKA (reference sequence). Trimming left V 3 bases short and J 1 base short, with 12 bases between. The CDR3 is 15 residues long. The chain's CDR3 is CSASQGHLNTGELFF. As DNA, the CDR3 is TGCAGTGCTAGCCAGGGACACCTGAACACCGGGGAGCTGTTTTTT.

J is TRBJ2-3 and V is TRBV29-1; 13 nucleotides agree with TRBD2. Trimming removed 3 bases from V and 5 bases from J; junction bases left unmatched: 8. Germline V CDR1 and CDR2: SQVTM, ANQGSEA. The CDR3 contains 16 residues. The CDR3 bases are TGCAGCGTTGATAAAACTAGCGGGAGGGGGAGAGATACGCAGTATTTT. Protein: CSVDKTSGRGRDTQYF.

There are many counts of this clonotype. The rearrangement uses TRBV27 and TRBJ2-7, with D perhaps matching TRBD1 or TRBD2 (6 bases each). V was pared by 6 bases and J by 4 bases, with 19 bases between. This CDR3 is 15 amino acids long. CDR1 and CDR2 from the germline V gene are MNHEY and SMNVEV (reference sequence). This chain's CDR3 is CASSRAGTPLYEQYF. The DNA of the CDR3 is TGTGCCAGCAGCCGTGCGGGGACACCCTTGTACGAGCAGTACTTC.

This clonotype was observed at least ten times. CDR3: CASSYNRDSYIQYF. CDR3 nucleotide sequence: TGTGCCAGCAGTTATAACCGGGACAGTTATATCCAGTACTTC. The V and J genes are TRBV2 and TRBJ2-7; TRBD1 aligns across 7 bases. The J segment lost 10 bases and the V segment lost 5 bases, leaving 14 bases of the junction unmatched. Looked up from germline, CDR1 is SNHLY and CDR2 is FYNNEI. The CDR3 loop spans 14 amino acids.

The chain employs TRBV7-8 and TRBJ2-7, with 7 nucleotides matching TRBD2. CDR3 length: 14 amino acids. The V gene end was trimmed by 3 bases and the J gene end by 2 bases; junction bases not matched to a gene: 4. The V gene's germline CDR1 is SGHVS and CDR2 FQNEAQ. The CDR3 region has the DNA TGTGCCAGCAGCTTCAGCGGGACCACCTACGAGCAGTACTTC. Protein product: CASSFSGTTYEQYF.